This passage covers 12 T cell receptor beta chains from one sample sequenced in a study of molecular identifiers for immune sequencing clone quantification. Via MiXCR, TCRdb re-called the PCR reads, giving one row per CDR3 protein. Of about 10,000 distinct CDR3 sequences listed, 20% to 25% are singletons. Input material: naive CD8+ T cells from blood, with Jurkat cell RNA spiked in. Subset meaning: FACS-sorted CD8+CD4-CCR7+CD45RA+ naive T cells. These TCRs come from a human donor in good health. Some libraries in this study had Jurkat cell RNA spiked in.

In its sample, this clonotype ranks as medium-sized. This rearrangement joins TRBV13 to TRBJ2-7; 7 bases are a match to TRBD1. This CDR3 is built from 14 residues. Trimming took 6 bases from V and 5 from J; bases not matched to a gene: 10. Looked up from germline, CDR1 is PRHDT and CDR2 is FYEKMQ (reference sequence). The CDR3 DNA sequence: TGTGCCAGCAGACGGGACAGCGAGGACCACGAGCAGTACTTC. It is translated as CASRRDSEDHEQYF.

Concerning this clonotype itself: A single base separates this from a much larger clone, so it may be a read error. V gene TRBV3-1 combines with J gene TRBJ2-3; D may be TRBD2 (5 bases). The CDR3 is made up of 15 amino acids. Germline V gene sequence: CDR1 LGHDT, CDR2 YNNKEL (reference sequence). CDR3 residues: CASSDSAGVSDAQYF. CDR3 in DNA: TGTGCCAGCAGCGATAGCGCCGGGGTATCAGATGCGCAGTATTTT.

With regard to this clonotype: A much larger clone lies a single base off, so this may be a read error. The CDR3 does not close with the conserved phenylalanine or tryptophan, likely indicating a read error. The rearrangement uses TRBV25-1 and TRBJ2-5; no clear D. V was shortened by 1 base and J by 1 base, with 4 bases between the two germline ends. From germline, CDR1 is MGHDK and CDR2 SYGVNS. The CDR3 has 13 amino acids. CDR3 amino acids: CASSEFVQETQYS. As DNA, the CDR3 is TGTGCCAGCAGTGAATTCGTCCAAGAGACCCAGTACTCC.

Sample share makes this clonotype medium-sized. V gene TRBV12-3 or TRBV12-4 combines with J gene TRBJ2-3, with D unresolved. CDR3 length: 15 amino acids. Trimming removed 7 bases from V and 2 bases from J, with 16 bases in between. CDR3 nucleotides: TGTGCCAGCAATCCGCTTGGAGTGTCCACAGATACGCAGTATTTT. Residues: CASNPLGVSTDTQYF.

To note about this clonotype: A much larger clone differs by one base, so this may be a read error. The chain joins TRBV19 to TRBJ2-7; perhaps D is TRBD1 or TRBD2 (5 bases each). The CDR3 covers 15 residues. Trimming removed 0 bases at V and 3 bases at J, with 12 bases between. Germline V gene data show CDR1 as LNHDA and CDR2 as SQIVND (reference sequence). The CDR3 region is CASSIEPGTFYEQYF. Here the CDR3 DNA reads TGTGCCAGTAGTATAGAGCCCGGGACGTTCTACGAGCAGTACTTC.

This chain joins TRBV7-6 and TRBJ2-5; no clear D gene. The CDR3 extends over 15 amino acids. Deletions cut 5 bases from V and 3 bases from J, with 16 bases between. CDR1 is SGHVS and CDR2 is FNYEAQ in the germline V gene. The CDR3 is CASSPLSSAKETQYF. The CDR3 nucleotides are TGTGCCAGCAGCCCACTCTCATCAGCCAAAGAGACCCAGTACTTC.

The table lists this clonotype with a count of one. The chain employs TRBV6-2 or TRBV6-3 and TRBJ2-1; D ambiguous. Germline CDR1 and CDR2: MNHEY and SVGEGT. This CDR3 contains 15 residues. V was clipped by 4 bases and J by 5 bases, with 15 bases between them. For the CDR3, the DNA is TGTGCCAGCAGTTGTTTGTCGGCCGGAGACAATGAGCAGTTCTTC. Amino acids: CASSCLSAGDNEQFF.

This clonotype is medium-sized (0.01 to 0.1%) by share. The rearrangement uses TRBV20-1 and TRBJ1-2; D is unresolved. The V end lost 0 bases, the J end lost 5 bases, and 13 bases lay between the germline ends. Germline CDR1 DFQATT, CDR2 SNEGSKA (reference sequence). The CDR3 is 14 residues long. As DNA, the CDR3 is TGCAGTGCTAGAGAACCCCACAGCGTATATGGCTACACCTTC. Protein product: CSAREPHSVYGYTF.

This clonotype ranks as medium-sized. This sequence joins TRBV28 and TRBJ2-7, with 7 bases fitting TRBD1. The ends lost 5 bases at V and 2 bases at J; junction bases unmatched: 3. This CDR3 region has 13 residues. Germline V gene sequence: CDR1 MDHEN, CDR2 SYDVKM. The CDR3 bases are TGTGCCAGCAGTCGGGACAGAGCCTACGAGCAGTACTTC. This sequence encodes CASSRDRAYEQYF.

This clonotype was found a few times. Its ends do not fully match the called genes, so a read error is possible. V and J are TRBV12-3 or TRBV12-4 and TRBJ1-2; maybe TRBD1 (6 bases). The CDR3 length is 14 residues. The CDR3 loop reads CASSFGGRGYGHTF. DNA of the CDR3: TGTGCCAGCAGTTTCGGGGGGCGCGGCTATGGCCACACCTTC.

In its sample, this clonotype ranks as medium-sized. The chain is built from TRBV25-1 and TRBJ2-7; 7 bases align to TRBD1. The length of the CDR3 is 14 residues. Trimming cost V 3 bases and J 6 bases; bases outside gene matches: 8. CDR1 and CDR2 (germline): MGHDK, SYGVNS. The CDR3 region is CASSETGWVFEQYF. The CDR3 nucleotides read TGTGCCAGCAGTGAGACAGGGTGGGTGTTCGAGCAGTACTTC.

Sample share makes this clonotype medium-sized. This rearrangement joins TRBV27 to TRBJ1-1; maybe TRBD1 (6 bases). V was shortened by 6 bases and J by 1 base, with 18 bases between the two germline ends. The CDR3 spans 16 residues. The V gene's germline CDR1 is MNHEY and CDR2 SMNVEV (reference sequence). The CDR3 DNA sequence: TGTGCCAGCAGGCCCATCGCTTGGACAGAGAACACTGAAGCTTTCTTT. Its translation is CASRPIAWTENTEAFF.